This T cell receptor (beta chain) came from a study of blood T cell repertoires in COVID-19 (dated by TCRdb to 2018 to 2020). As for the study more broadly: The collaborator samples originated in the United States, Italy and Spain and spanned the acute and convalescent phases of COVID-19. The repertoires were made available in a free public database intended to serve as a resource for research on the immune response to SARS-CoV-2. The samples were drawn from two sources: the first 160 participants of the ongoing ImmuneRACE study, and over 950 subjects contributed by 6 global collaborators. HLA class I and class II types, where available, came from metadata supplied by the sample provider rather than from assay-based typing. Sample metadata almost always included a de-identified subject ID, COVID-19 status, age in years and sex. Subjects who had been exposed to COVID-19, were actively infected with it, or had recovered from it provided the deeply sampled blood TCRbeta repertoires that made up the dataset. The prospective study material was composed of cDNA or gDNA derived from T cells, B-cell-depleted T cells, or PBMCs. What the research found in general, with its limitations: The quantity of clinical and demographic metadata differed by source and by participant and was supplied without curation.

Relative to germline, V is missing 5 bases and J is missing 9 bases, with 9 bases of the junction outside any gene match. Spanning cysteine to phenylalanine, the CDR3 consists of 15 amino acids. The CDR3 DNA has 45 bases and is translated from base 1. The germline V gene yields SNHLY for CDR1 and FYNNEI for CDR2. Participants in the prospective study were enrolled through a virtual design, were aged roughly 18 to 100 years, and lived in fewer than 30 United States geographic areas. In the prospective study, cohorts were assigned on the basis of participant-reported clinical history obtained from a screening survey and a study questionnaire. ImmuneRACE Cohort 3 recovered participants were defined by two consecutive negative NP/OP PCR tests, healthcare professional clearance, or symptom resolution. In the prospective study, whole blood, serum and a nasopharyngeal or oropharyngeal swab were collected from each participant by mobile phlebotomists. Prospective study participants could optionally give additional blood draws and questionnaires over an approximately two-month period. Before DNA extraction, prospective study blood samples were shipped either frozen or at room temperature.

As regards this clone: Its recognized antigen is unknown. No base-level quality is on record; no much larger clone is a single base apart.

The immunoSEQ Assay, a bias-controlled multiplex PCR, was used to amplify TCRbeta CDR3 regions from genomic DNA. As for the authors' bioinformatics: Nucleated cell counts per sample were estimated from amplification of reference gene primers within the assay. To quantify the absolute abundance of each unique TCRbeta CDR3 rearrangement, sequence reads were collapsed and filtered. For each sample, productive Simpson clonality was calculated as the square root of Simpson's diversity index over productive rearrangements. What TCRdb holds here is the immuneACCESS table cut down to in-frame rearrangements. Part of the clones is not present; checked against another copy, under half of the missing clones reflect an unresolved V gene, and the others are unexplained. The DNA was the basis for D and trimming; V, J and clone size are from that table. The sample table records about 400,000 clones; roughly 89% of these occur just once. The top ten clonotypes cover around 1.7% of the sample.

The rearranged segments are TRBV2 and TRBJ2-1; a stretch of 11 junction bases matches TRBD2. The TCR originated in a woman between 25 and 40 years old who had recovered from COVID-19. The sample consisted of PBMCs or T cells enriched from blood (not recorded which). The CDR3 region reads CASSSLAGGPGEQFF. The DNA sequence is TGTGCCAGCAGTTCTTTAGCGGGGGGGCCCGGTGAGCAGTTCTTC.